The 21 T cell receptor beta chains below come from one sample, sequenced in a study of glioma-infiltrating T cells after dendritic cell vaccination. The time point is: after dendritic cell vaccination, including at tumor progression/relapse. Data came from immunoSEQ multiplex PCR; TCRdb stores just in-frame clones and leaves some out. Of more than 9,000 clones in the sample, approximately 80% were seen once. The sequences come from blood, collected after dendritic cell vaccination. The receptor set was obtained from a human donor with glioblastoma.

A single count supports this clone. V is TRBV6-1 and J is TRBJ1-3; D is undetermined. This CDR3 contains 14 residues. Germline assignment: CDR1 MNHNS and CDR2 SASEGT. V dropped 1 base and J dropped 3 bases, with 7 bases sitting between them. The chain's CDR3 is CASSEVQIGNTIYF. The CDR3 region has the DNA TGTGCCAGCAGTGAAGTACAGATTGGAAACACCATATATTTT.

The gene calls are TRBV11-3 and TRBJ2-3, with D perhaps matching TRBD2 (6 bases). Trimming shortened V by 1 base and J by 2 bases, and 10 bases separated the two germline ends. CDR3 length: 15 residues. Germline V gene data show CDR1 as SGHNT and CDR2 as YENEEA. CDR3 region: CASSLGDFITDTQYF. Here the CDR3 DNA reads TGTGCCAGCAGCTTAGGGGACTTCATCACAGATACGCAGTATTTT.

The CDR3 sequence is CASSGTGGETQYF. CDR3 sequence (DNA): TGTGCCAGCAGCGGGACAGGGGGCGAGACCCAGTACTTC. The chain uses TRBV7-3 and TRBJ2-5; 12 bases agree with TRBD1. CDR3 length equals 13 residues. V lost 5 bases, J lost 5 bases, and 0 bases stayed unmatched. Germline lookup yields CDR1 SGHTA and CDR2 FQGTGA. The full variable domain, with the rest looked up from reference TRBV7-3 and TRBJ2-5, is GAGVSQTPSNKVTEKGKYVELRCDPISGHTALYWYRQSLGQGPEFLIYFQGTGAADDSGLPNDRFFAVRPEGSVSTLKIQRTERGDSAVYLCASSGTGGETQYFGPGTRLLVL.

CDR3 region: CASSEASNYEQYF. CDR3 bases: TGTGCCAGCAGTGAAGCTAGCAACTACGAGCAGTACTTC. The V call is TRBV2, the J call TRBJ2-7; no firm D call. Germline V lookup: CDR1 SNHLY, CDR2 FYNNEI. V dropped 0 bases and J dropped 3 bases, with 6 bases sitting between them. This CDR3 has 13 residues.

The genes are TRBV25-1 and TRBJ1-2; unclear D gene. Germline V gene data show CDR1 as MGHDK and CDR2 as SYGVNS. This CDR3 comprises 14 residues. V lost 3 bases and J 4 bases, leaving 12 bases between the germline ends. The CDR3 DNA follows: TGTGCCAGCAGTGATTTCGGGGATTTCTATGGCTACACCTTC. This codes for CASSDFGDFYGYTF.

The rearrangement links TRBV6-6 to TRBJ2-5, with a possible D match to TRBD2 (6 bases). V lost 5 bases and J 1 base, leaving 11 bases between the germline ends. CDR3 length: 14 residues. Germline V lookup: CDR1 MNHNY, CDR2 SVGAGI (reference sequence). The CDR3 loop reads CASSPGSPQETQYF. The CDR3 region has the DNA TGTGCCAGCAGTCCCGGGAGCCCCCAAGAGACCCAGTACTTC.

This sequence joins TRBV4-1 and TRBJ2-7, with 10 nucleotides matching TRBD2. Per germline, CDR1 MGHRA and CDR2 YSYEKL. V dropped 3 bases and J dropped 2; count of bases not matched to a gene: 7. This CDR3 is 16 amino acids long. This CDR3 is CASSHVGLAVAYEQYF. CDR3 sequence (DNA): TGCGCCAGCAGCCATGTCGGACTAGCGGTTGCCTACGAGCAGTACTTC.

The CDR3 here is CAVRRPLGTSGGNNEQFF. DNA for the CDR3: TGTGCCGTTAGGCGTCCCCTCGGGACTAGCGGAGGAAACAATGAGCAGTTCTTC. The chain is built from TRBV7-6 and TRBJ2-1, with 11 positions matching TRBD2. This CDR3 has 18 amino acids. Germline trimming cut 11 bases from V and 5 bases from J; bases unmatched to any gene: 20. CDR1 SGHVS and CDR2 FNYEAQ come from the germline V gene.

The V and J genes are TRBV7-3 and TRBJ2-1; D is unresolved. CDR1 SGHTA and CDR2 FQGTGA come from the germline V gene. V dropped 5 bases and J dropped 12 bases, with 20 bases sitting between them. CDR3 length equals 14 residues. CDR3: CASSPIPFSALQFF. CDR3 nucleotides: TGTGCCAGCAGCCCAATCCCCTTCTCCGCACTGCAGTTCTTC.

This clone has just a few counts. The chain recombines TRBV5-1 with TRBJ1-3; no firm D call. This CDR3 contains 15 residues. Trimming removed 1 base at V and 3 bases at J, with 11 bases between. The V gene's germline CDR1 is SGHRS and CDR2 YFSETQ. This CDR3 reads CASSLRGMDGNTIYF. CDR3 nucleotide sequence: TGCGCCAGCAGCTTGCGCGGGATGGATGGAAACACCATATATTTT.

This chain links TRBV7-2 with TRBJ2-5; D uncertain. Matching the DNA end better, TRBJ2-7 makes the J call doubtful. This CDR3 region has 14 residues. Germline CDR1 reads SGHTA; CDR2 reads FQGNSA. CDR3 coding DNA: TGTGCCAGCAGCTCCTTTCTGAGGCTCTACGAGCAGTACTTC. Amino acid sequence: CASSSFLRLYEQYF.

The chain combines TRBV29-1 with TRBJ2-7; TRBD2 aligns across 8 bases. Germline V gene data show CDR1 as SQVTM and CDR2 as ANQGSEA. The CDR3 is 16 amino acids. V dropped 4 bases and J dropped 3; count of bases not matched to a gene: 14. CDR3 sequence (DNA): TGCAGCGTTGCGCAACCGTGCGGGAGGCCGTGCTACGAGCAGTACTTC. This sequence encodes CSVAQPCGRPCYEQYF.

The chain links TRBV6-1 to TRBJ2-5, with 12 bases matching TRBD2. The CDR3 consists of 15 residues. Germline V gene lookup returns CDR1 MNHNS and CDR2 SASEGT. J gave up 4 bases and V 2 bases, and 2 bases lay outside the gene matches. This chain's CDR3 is CASSELAGGLETQYF. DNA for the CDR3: TGTGCCAGCAGTGAACTAGCGGGAGGGTTAGAGACCCAGTACTTC.

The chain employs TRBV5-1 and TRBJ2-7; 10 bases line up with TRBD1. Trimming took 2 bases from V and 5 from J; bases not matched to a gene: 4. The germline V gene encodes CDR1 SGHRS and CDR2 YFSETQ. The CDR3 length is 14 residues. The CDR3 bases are TGCGCCAGCAGCTTACGACAGGGGGCAAACGAGCAGTACTTC. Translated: CASSLRQGANEQYF.

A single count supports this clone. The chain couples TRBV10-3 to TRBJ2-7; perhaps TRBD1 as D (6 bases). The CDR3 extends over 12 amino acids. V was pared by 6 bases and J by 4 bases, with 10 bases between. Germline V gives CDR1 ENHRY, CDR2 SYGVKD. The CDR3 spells CAISRTDYEQYF. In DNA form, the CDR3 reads TGTGCCATCAGCCGGACAGATTACGAGCAGTACTTC.

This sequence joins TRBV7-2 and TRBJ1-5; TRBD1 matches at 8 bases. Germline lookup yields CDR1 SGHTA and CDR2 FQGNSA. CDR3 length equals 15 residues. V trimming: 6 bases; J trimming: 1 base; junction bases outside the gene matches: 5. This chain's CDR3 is CASSWGQASNQPQHF. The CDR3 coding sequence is TGTGCCAGCAGTTGGGGACAGGCCAGCAATCAGCCCCAGCATTTT. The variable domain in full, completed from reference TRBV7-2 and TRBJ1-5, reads GAGVSQSPSNKVTEKGKDVELRCDPISGHTALYWYRQSLGQGLEFLIYFQGNSAPDKSGLPSDRFSAERTGGSVSTLTIQRTQQEDSAVYLCASSWGQASNQPQHFGDGTRLSIL.

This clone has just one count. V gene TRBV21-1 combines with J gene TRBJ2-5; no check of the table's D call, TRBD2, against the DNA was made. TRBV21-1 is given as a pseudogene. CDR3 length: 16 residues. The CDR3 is CASSGRIRGYQETQYF. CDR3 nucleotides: TGTGCCAGCAGCGGGCGTATCCGGGGTTACCAAGAGACCCAGTACTTC.

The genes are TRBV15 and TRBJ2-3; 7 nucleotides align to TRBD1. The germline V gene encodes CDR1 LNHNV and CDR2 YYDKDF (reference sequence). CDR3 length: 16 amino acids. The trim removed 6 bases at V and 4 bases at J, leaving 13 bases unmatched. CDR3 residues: CATSRPSGGAPDTQYF. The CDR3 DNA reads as TGTGCCACCAGTAGACCGTCAGGGGGAGCTCCAGATACGCAGTATTTT.

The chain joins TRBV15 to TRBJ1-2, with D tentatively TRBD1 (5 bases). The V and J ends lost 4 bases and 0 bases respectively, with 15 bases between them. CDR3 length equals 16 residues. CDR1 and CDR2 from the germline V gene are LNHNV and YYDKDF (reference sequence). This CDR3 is CATSNFPGGTNYGYTF. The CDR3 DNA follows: TGTGCCACCAGCAACTTCCCCGGGGGAACTAACTATGGCTACACCTTC.

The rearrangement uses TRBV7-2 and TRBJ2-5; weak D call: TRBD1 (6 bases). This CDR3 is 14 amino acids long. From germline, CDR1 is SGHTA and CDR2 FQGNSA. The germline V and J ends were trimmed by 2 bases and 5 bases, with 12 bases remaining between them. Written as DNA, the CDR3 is TGTGCCAGCAGCTTAAGAGGGACATCGGAGACCCAGTACTTC. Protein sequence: CASSLRGTSETQYF. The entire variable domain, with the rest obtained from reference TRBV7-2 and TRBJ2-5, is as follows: GAGVSQSPSNKVTEKGKDVELRCDPISGHTALYWYRQSLGQGLEFLIYFQGNSAPDKSGLPSDRFSAERTGGSVSTLTIQRTQQEDSAVYLCASSLRGTSETQYFGPGTRLLVL.

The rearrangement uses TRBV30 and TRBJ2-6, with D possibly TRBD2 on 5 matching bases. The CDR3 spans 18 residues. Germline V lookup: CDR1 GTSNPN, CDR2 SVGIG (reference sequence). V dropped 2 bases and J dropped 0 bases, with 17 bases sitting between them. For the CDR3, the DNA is TGTGCCTGGAGTTTCAGGACTTCGGGGTTCTCTGGGGCCAACGTCCTGACTTTC. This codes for CAWSFRTSGFSGANVLTF.